The text below deals with one TCR beta chain. This CDR3 spans 13 amino acids. V shed 3 bases and J 7 bases; nucleotides not matched to a gene: 5. Germline lookup yields CDR1 SNHLY and CDR2 FYNNEI. The sample originates from a study of shared clonotypes between healthy human individuals. Background on the study: Those who served as donors were two women and a few men between the ages of 18 and 49.

TCRdb's table, derived via immunoSEQ multiplex PCR, lists solely in-frame clones and lacks some. The repertoire holds roughly 530,000 clones, 90% to 96% seen once, with 0.06% in the top ten. The specimen sequenced was naive CD4+ T cells sorted from blood. Stated subset: CD45RA+ positively selected. The TCR comes from a woman aged 25 to 45 in good health. V and J are TRBV2 and TRBJ1-1; 7 bases line up with TRBD1. Here the CDR3 reads CASSDGTAIEAFF. The CDR3 nucleotides are TGTGCCAGCAGTGATGGGACAGCGATTGAAGCTTTCTTT.